There are many counts of the clone carrying this TCR beta chain. No antigen is known for it. The identical CDR3 is also encoded by other nucleotide sequences in the sample. TCRdb re-processed the PCR reads through MiXCR. The data show about 40,000 clones, approximately 17% seen once. All patients were treatment-naive before thyroid surgery. This specimen belongs to a study of metastatic and nonmetastatic thyroid tumors. About the study: It was across blood and tumor or nodule tissue from malignant and benign thyroid patients that repertoires were compared. Findings of the study overall: Malignant thyroid tumors reportedly exceeded benign nodules significantly in TCR beta diversity, with the difference appearing in blood and tumor.

Trimming removed 1 base from V and 0 bases from J, with 10 bases in between. This CDR3 spans 15 amino acids. CDR1 and CDR2 (germline): SGHAT, FQNNGV. The specimen sequenced was tumor tissue. The gene calls are TRBV11-2 and TRBJ2-7; D might be TRBD1 or TRBD2, each matching 5 bases. The receptor's source is a female donor with papillary thyroid cancer or a benign thyroid nodule (not recorded which). Some clones in this sample may be carry-over from other donors' samples. The CDR3, as DNA: TGTGCCAGCAGCTTAGTGCCGGGGACCTCCTACGAGCAGTACTTC. Its translation: CASSLVPGTSYEQYF. The variable domain in full, with the rest retrieved from reference TRBV11-2 and TRBJ2-7, is EAGVAQSPRYKIIEKRQSVAFWCNPISGHATLYWYQQILGQGPKLLIQFQNNGVVDDSQLPKDRFSAERLKGVDSTLKIQPAKLEDSAVYLCASSLVPGTSYEQYFGPGTRLTVT.